This T cell receptor beta chain is from a study of OX40 agonist ivuxolimab in advanced cancers. Turning to the overall study: The costimulatory receptor OX40 (CD134) was targeted by ivuxolimab, a fully human IgG2 agonistic monoclonal antibody. Intravenous ivuxolimab was administered to patients every 2 weeks at six dose levels: 0.01, 0.1, 0.3, 1.5, 3 and 10 mg/kg. Among the approximately 50 dose-escalation patients, around 20 had hepatocellular carcinoma, approximately 15 melanoma, 9 renal cell carcinoma and 9 head and neck cancer. The dose-escalation cohort was about 86% male with a mean age of around 64 years, ranging from roughly 23 to 80. Prior anti-PD-1, anti-PD-L1 or anti-CTLA-4 therapy was permitted, and 40% of dose-escalation patients had received checkpoint inhibitors. Three dose-escalation patients achieved partial responses, one with hepatocellular carcinoma and two with cutaneous melanoma. The purpose of peripheral TCRbeta sequencing was to test whether ivuxolimab changed TCR sequence diversity and led to clonal T-cell expansion. The paper describes the monotherapy dose-escalation part (N ≈ 52 patients) of the phase I trial of ivuxolimab. Overall study outcomes, separate from this receptor: In the 0.1-3.0 mg/kg groups, partial responders had among the lowest normalized peripheral clonal expansion, particularly in CD8+ T cells. After ivuxolimab, more expanded clones were found on average in CD8+ T cells than in CD4+ T cells. Low levels of normalized T-cell clonal expansion were also seen in some nonresponding patients. Clonal expansion of both CD4+ and CD8+ blood T cells was observed from baseline to week 6 at doses 0.1 to 3.0 mg/kg. The antigen specificity of the peripheral T cells that underwent clonal expansion was not determined.

Patients with autoimmune disease history or receiving systemic immunosuppression were excluded from the trial. In every dose cohort, peripheral blood was drawn for TCR sequencing at baseline, cycle 4 day 1, and cycle 7 day 1. Samples came from an open-label, multicenter, first-in-human phase I dose-escalation trial of ivuxolimab. Adults with locally advanced or metastatic melanoma, renal cell carcinoma, hepatocellular carcinoma or head and neck squamous cell carcinoma were enrolled in the trial. Before TCR sequencing, CD4+ T cells and CD8+ T cells were sorted from peripheral blood as separate populations. For sequencing of the TCRbeta CDR3 region, genomic DNA was extracted from the sorted cells. The immunoSEQ Assay was used for sequencing of TCRbeta CDR3 regions. As stored in TCRdb, this immuneACCESS dataset retains in-frame rearrangements with V and J assigned. A fraction of the clones does not appear; measured against another copy, unresolved V genes explain less than half of the discrepancy, and the remainder lacks a known reason. The sample has about 20,000 clones on record, 85% to 90% of them singletons. The ten most abundant clones make up 29% of the sample.

The germline V gene supplies CDR1 SGDLS and CDR2 YYNGEE. Cut back by 4 bases and 0 bases, the V and J ends lie 7 bases apart. The CDR3 covers 14 residues, taking in both the cysteine and the phenylalanine. The retained sequence is limited to the CDR3, 42 bases, with the frame set at the first base. For this clone: Its antigen is unknown. No base quality information exists; no much larger clone differs at one position.

This sequence uses TRBV9 and TRBJ2-2, with an unclear D gene assignment. The specimen comprised CD4+ or CD8+ T cells sorted from blood, sampled in a trial of the OX40 agonist ivuxolimab. This clonotype was obtained from an adult with an advanced solid tumor such as melanoma, head and neck, liver or kidney cancer. The CDR3 region has the sequence CASSPGPNTGELFF. The bases are TGTGCCAGCAGCCCCGGACCGAACACCGGGGAGCTGTTTTTT.